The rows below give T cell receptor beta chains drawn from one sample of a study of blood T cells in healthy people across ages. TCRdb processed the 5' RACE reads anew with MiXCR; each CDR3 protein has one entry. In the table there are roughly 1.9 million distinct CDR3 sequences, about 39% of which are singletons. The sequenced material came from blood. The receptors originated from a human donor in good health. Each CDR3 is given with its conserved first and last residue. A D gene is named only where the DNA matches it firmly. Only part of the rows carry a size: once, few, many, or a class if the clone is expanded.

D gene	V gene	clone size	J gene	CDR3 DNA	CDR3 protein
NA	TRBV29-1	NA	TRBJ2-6	TGCAGCGTTGAAGACCAGGCCAGGGTTTCTGGGGCCAACGTCCTGACTTTC	CSVEDQARVSGANVLTF
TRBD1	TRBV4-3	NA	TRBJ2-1	TGCGCCAGCAGCCAAGAATGGGACCTCGACAGGGGGCCCTTCAATGAGCAGTTCTTC	CASSQEWDLDRGPFNEQFF
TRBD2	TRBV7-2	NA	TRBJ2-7	TGTGCCAGCAGCCTATCAGGGACTATCCTCTACGAGCAGTACTTC	CASSLSGTILYEQYF
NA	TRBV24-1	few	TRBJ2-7	TGTGCCACCAGTGACCCAGCGAGGTCCCGCTCCTACGAGCAGTACTTC	CATSDPARSRSYEQYF
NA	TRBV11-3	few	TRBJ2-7	TGTGCCAGCAGCCTCGAAGGGGCAATCGCCTACGAGCAGTACTTC	CASSLEGAIAYEQYF
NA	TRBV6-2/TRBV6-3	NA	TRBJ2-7	TGTGCCAGCAGCCAAATTGGGTCCAATGTCGTCTCCTACGAGCAGTACTTC	CASSQIGSNVVSYEQYF
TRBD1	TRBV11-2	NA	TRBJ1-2	TGTGCCAGCAGCACGGCGGCAGGGGGTTATGGCTACACCTTC	CASSTAAGGYGYTF
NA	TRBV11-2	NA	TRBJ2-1	TGTGCCAGCAGCTTAGTCTATTCCTACAATGAGCAGTTCTTC	CASSLVYSYNEQFF
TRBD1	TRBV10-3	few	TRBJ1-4	TGTGCCATCAGAACAGGGGCCGGGGATGAAAAACTGTTTTTT	CAIRTGAGDEKLFF
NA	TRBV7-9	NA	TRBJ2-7	TGTGCCAGCAGCGCTATTGAGTACGAGCAGTACTTC	CASSAIEYEQYF
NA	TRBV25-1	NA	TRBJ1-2	TGTGCCAGCAGGGGGGGGCAGGGGTCTGGCTACACCTTC	CASRGGQGSGYTF
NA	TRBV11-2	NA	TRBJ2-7	TGTGCCAGCAGCTCCGAAAGGGGTATCGGGATTTACGAGCAGTACTTC	CASSSERGIGIYEQYF
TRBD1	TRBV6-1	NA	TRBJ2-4	TGTGCCAGCGGGTTTATAATATGGGACAGGGACTTC	CASGFIIWDRDF
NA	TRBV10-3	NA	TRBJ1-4	TGTGCCATCAGTGAGAGGCGGGGTTGGGGCAAGAAGGAAAAACTGTTTTTT	CAISERRGWGKKEKLFF
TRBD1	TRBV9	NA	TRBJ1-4	TGTGCCAGCAGCGCCGACAGGGGAGGCGATAAACTGTTTTTT	CASSADRGGDKLFF
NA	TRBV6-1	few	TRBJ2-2	TGTGCCAGCAGTGAATATCCTCCGTCGGTTCCTGGGGAGCTGTTTTTT	CASSEYPPSVPGELFF
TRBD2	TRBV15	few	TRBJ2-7	TGTGCCACCAGCAGCCGACTAGCGGGGGAATACGAGCAGTACTTC	CATSSRLAGEYEQYF
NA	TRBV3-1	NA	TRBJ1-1	TGTGCCAGCAGCCAAACAGGGCAAACTGAAGCTTTCTTT	CASSQTGQTEAFF
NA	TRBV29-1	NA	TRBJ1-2	TGCAGCGTTGAACAGACTCTTGGCTACACCTTC	CSVEQTLGYTF
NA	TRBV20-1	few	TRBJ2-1	TGCAGTGCCCAATTGGGGGGGCTAGCGGACAATGAGCAGTTCTTC	CSAQLGGLADNEQFF
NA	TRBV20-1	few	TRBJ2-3	TGCAGTGCTAAAACTAGCTCGTCAGATACGCAGTATTTT	CSAKTSSSDTQYF
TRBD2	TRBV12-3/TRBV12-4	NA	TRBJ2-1	TGTGCCAGCAGTTCCTTTCTAGCGGGGGTTTTCGACAATGAGCAGTTCTTC	CASSSFLAGVFDNEQFF
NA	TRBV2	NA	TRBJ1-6	TGTGCCAGCTCAGCAGGGACCTATAATTCACCCCTCCACTTT	CASSAGTYNSPLHF